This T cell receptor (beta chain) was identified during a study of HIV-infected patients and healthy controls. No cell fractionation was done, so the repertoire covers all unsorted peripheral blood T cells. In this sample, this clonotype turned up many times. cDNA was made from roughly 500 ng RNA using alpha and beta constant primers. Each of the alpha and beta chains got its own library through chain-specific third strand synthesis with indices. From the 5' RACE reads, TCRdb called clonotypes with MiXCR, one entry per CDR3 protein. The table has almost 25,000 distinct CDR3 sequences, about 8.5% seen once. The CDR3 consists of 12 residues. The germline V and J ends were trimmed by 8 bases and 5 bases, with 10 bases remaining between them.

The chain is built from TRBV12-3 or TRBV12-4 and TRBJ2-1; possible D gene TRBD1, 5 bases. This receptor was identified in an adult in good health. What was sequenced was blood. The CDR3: CASGLGHNEQFF. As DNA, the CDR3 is TGTGCCAGCGGGCTGGGGCACAATGAGCAGTTCTTC.